The entry below describes one T cell receptor (beta chain). Its antigen is still unknown. People whose metastatic non-small-cell lung cancer was chemo-refractory got focal radiation along with CTLA-4 blockade by ipilimumab. This record belongs to a study of radiotherapy plus CTLA-4 blockade in lung cancer. Whole-study context: Patients showed objective responses in under 20% of cases, and disease control was achieved by under 35%.

Overall study findings and caveats: The study found tumor-derived TCR clones expanded in blood after radiotherapy plus ipilimumab. Reports state that early shifts in blood T cell clones, with interferon-beta, best predicted response.

Germline V CDR1 and CDR2: MNHEY, SVGAGI. CDR3 size: 15 residues. The ends lost 5 bases at V and 7 bases at J; junction bases unmatched: 8. Assay used: immunoSEQ multiplex PCR; TCRdb lists only in-frame clones, some missing. Of some 64,000 clones listed, roughly 80% are singletons. This chain connects TRBV6-5 to TRBJ1-4; the match to TRBD1 covers 9 bases. Material: peripheral blood, obtained from a patient treated with radiotherapy plus ipilimumab. This sequence originates from a human donor with non-small cell lung cancer who had a complete response to radiotherapy plus ipilimumab. The CDR3 is CASSQKGTGSEKLFF. For the CDR3, the DNA is TGTGCCAGCAGTCAAAAGGGGACAGGGAGTGAAAAACTGTTTTTT.